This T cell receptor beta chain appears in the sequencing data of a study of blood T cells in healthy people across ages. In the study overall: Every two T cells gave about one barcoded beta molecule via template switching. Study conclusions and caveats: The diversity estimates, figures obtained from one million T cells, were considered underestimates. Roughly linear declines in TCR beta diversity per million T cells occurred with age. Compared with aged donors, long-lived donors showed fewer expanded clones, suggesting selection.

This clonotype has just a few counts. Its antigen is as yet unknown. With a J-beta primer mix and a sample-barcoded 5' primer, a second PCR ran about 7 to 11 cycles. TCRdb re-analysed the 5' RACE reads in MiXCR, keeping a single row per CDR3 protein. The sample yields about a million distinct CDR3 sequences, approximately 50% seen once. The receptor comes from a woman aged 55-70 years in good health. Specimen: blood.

CDR3 loop: CASSPPSMETQYF. CDR3 DNA sequence: TGTGCCAGCAGCCCCCCGAGCATGGAGACCCAGTACTTC. J is TRBJ2-7 and V is TRBV13, with D unclear. The J call may be in error: the DNA end matches TRBJ2-5 better. The length of the CDR3 is 13 residues. Germline CDR1 is PRHDT and CDR2 is FYEKMQ (reference sequence).